This is a list of T cell receptor beta chains from one sample in a study of CD8+CD57+ T cells in acquired aplastic anemia. TCRdb used MiXCR to reprocess the reads, holding one entry per CDR3 protein. The sample lists 50,000 to 70,000 distinct CDR3 sequences; roughly 54% were seen once. The sequenced sample was sorted CD4+, CD8+, or CD8+CD57+ T cells (not recorded which) from PBMCs. Every receptor here comes from a human donor in good health, serving as a control. The CDR3 runs from the conserved cysteine through the conserved F or W. The D gene is left open where the match is weak. Clone sizes are given selectively: once, few, many, or a class where the clone is expanded.

d_gene	v_gene	j_gene	abundance	CDR3aa	CDR3nt
NA	TRBV25-1	TRBJ2-1	few	CASSASPIGVEQFF	TGTGCCAGCAGTGCTAGCCCCATTGGTGTTGAGCAGTTCTTC
TRBD1	TRBV19	TRBJ2-7	NA	CASSPDREEYEQYF	TGTGCCAGTAGTCCGGACAGGGAAGAGTACGAGCAGTACTTC
NA	TRBV7-6	TRBJ1-5	few	CASSLGQDQPQHF	TGTGCCAGCAGCTTAGGCCAGGATCAGCCCCAGCATTTT
NA	TRBV11-1	TRBJ2-2	NA	CASSRQGPQGCANTGELFF	TGTGCCAGCAGCCGCCAGGGTCCCCAGGGCTGTGCGAACACCGGGGAGCTGTTTTTT
NA	TRBV4-1	TRBJ2-3	NA	CASSQDWGITDTQYF	TGCGCCAGCAGCCAAGATTGGGGGATCACAGATACGCAGTATTTT
NA	TRBV5-1	TRBJ1-3	NA	CASSNTRDSGNTIYF	TGCGCCAGCAGTAACACCAGGGACTCTGGAAACACCATATATTTT
NA	TRBV2	TRBJ1-1	few	CASGGTPVVLNTEAFF	TGTGCCAGCGGAGGGACTCCCGTCGTCTTGAACACTGAAGCTTTCTTT
NA	TRBV6-1	TRBJ1-5	many	CASSEGGGEGYQPQHF	TGTGCCAGCAGTGAAGGAGGGGGGGAGGGGTATCAGCCCCAGCATTTT
NA	TRBV18	TRBJ2-7	many	CASSSRDTGVREQYF	TGTGCCAGCTCAAGCCGGGACACGGGTGTACGGGAGCAGTACTTC
NA	TRBV19	TRBJ2-3	NA	CASSIGHTDTQYF	TGTGCCAGTAGTATAGGCCACACAGATACGCAGTATTTT
TRBD2	TRBV25-1	TRBJ2-7	once	CASSVASGLAGGADEQYF	TGTGCCAGCAGCGTCGCCTCGGGACTGGCGGGGGGCGCGGACGAGCAGTACTTC
NA	TRBV7-8	TRBJ2-7	NA	CANSPGHEQYF	TGTGCCAACAGCCCGGGACACGAGCAGTACTTC
NA	TRBV15	TRBJ1-3	NA	CATSREVQGNTIYF	TGTGCCACCAGCAGAGAAGTACAGGGAAACACCATATATTTT
NA	TRBV24-1	TRBJ2-3	medium-sized	CATSDWTDEGTDTQYF	TGTGCCACCAGTGACTGGACAGACGAAGGCACAGATACGCAGTATTTT
NA	TRBV10-3	TRBJ2-7	NA	CAISDVGLSSSYEQYF	TGTGCCATCAGCGACGTGGGACTTTCAAGCTCCTACGAGCAGTACTTC
NA	TRBV6-1	TRBJ1-5	NA	CASKLGLGNQPQHF	TGTGCCAGCAAGTTGGGTTTGGGCAATCAGCCCCAGCATTTT
TRBD1	TRBV10-3	TRBJ2-7	NA	CAIRSGQGSYEQYF	TGTGCCATCAGATCCGGACAGGGCTCCTACGAGCAGTACTTC
TRBD2	TRBV6-2/TRBV6-3	TRBJ2-1	many	CASSYSRRIPSGYNEQFF	TGTGCCAGCAGTTACTCGAGAAGAATTCCTAGCGGATACAATGAGCAGTTCTTC
NA	TRBV7-8	TRBJ2-1	NA	CASSLNAGPYNEQFF	TGTGCCAGCAGCTTAAATGCGGGGCCCTACAATGAGCAGTTCTTC
NA	TRBV19	TRBJ1-6	medium-sized	CADKGGSPLHF	TGTGCCGACAAGGGGGGTTCACCCCTCCACTTT
TRBD2	TRBV15	TRBJ2-7	NA	CATSSLGTSGRDEQYF	TGTGCCACCAGCAGCTTAGGGACTAGCGGGAGGGACGAGCAGTACTTC
NA	TRBV12-3/TRBV12-4	TRBJ2-5	NA	CASTWEGARETQYF	TGTGCCAGCACCTGGGAGGGGGCCAGAGAGACCCAGTACTTC
TRBD2	TRBV7-8	TRBJ2-3	NA	CASSPIAGDTQYF	TGTGCCAGCAGTCCTATAGCGGGAGATACGCAGTATTTT
NA	TRBV7-9	TRBJ2-7	medium-sized	CASSLGDFYEQYF	TGTGCCAGCAGCTTAGGGGACTTTTACGAGCAGTACTTC
NA	TRBV29-1	TRBJ1-1	NA	CSVVAGAAKAFF	TGCAGCGTTGTTGCGGGGGCGGCGAAAGCTTTCTTT
NA	TRBV12-3/TRBV12-4	TRBJ1-2	NA	CASSSIYGYTF	TGTGCCAGCAGTTCCATCTATGGCTACACCTTC
TRBD1	TRBV18	TRBJ2-1	many	CASSPPGARGSYNEQFF	TGTGCCAGCTCACCACCGGGTGCCAGGGGGTCGTACAATGAGCAGTTCTTC
NA	TRBV25-1	TRBJ1-1	few	CASGPVSNTEAFF	TGTGCCAGCGGACCAGTCTCGAACACTGAAGCTTTCTTT
NA	TRBV10-3	TRBJ2-7	NA	CAIRDTTQSKYEQYF	TGTGCCATCAGGGACACGACCCAATCGAAGTACGAGCAGTACTTC
TRBD1	TRBV29-1	TRBJ2-3	NA	CSLRAGTGTDTQYF	TGCAGCCTCCGTGCCGGGACAGGCACAGATACGCAGTATTTT
TRBD1	TRBV6-1	TRBJ1-5	many	CASKGAGVGNQPQHF	TGTGCCAGCAAGGGGGCGGGGGTCGGCAATCAGCCCCAGCATTTT
NA	TRBV12-3/TRBV12-4	TRBJ1-3	many	CASSLGVRSGNTIYF	TGTGCCAGCAGTTTGGGCGTCCGCTCTGGAAACACCATATATTTT
NA	TRBV20-1	TRBJ2-3	NA	CSASKQVDTQYF	TGCAGTGCTAGTAAACAGGTAGATACGCAGTATTTT
NA	TRBV29-1	TRBJ1-2	NA	CSVGVGGIGYAF	TGCAGCGTTGGTGTCGGGGGCATTGGCTACGCCTTC
NA	TRBV5-1	TRBJ2-1	many	CASWGRLNEQFF	TGCGCCAGCTGGGGGAGGCTAAATGAGCAGTTCTTC
NA	TRBV19	TRBJ2-3	many	CASSIDRVRTDTQYF	TGTGCCAGTAGTATTGACCGGGTAAGAACAGATACGCAGTATTTT
NA	TRBV15	TRBJ2-1	once	CATAGSRRINSYNEQFF	TGTGCCACCGCGGGTTCCCGCCGAATAAACTCCTACAATGAGCAGTTCTTC
NA	TRBV10-1	TRBJ2-7	NA	CASSESTSGPYEQYF	TGCGCCAGCAGTGAGTCGACATCGGGACCCTACGAGCAGTACTTC
NA	TRBV10-3	TRBJ1-2	NA	CAISEAGGGYGYTF	TGTGCCATCAGTGAGGCGGGAGGTGGCTATGGCTACACCTTC
NA	TRBV10-2	TRBJ2-7	NA	CASGVGRGGEQYF	TGCGCCAGCGGTGTCGGTCGTGGCGGCGAGCAGTACTTC
TRBD2	TRBV10-1	TRBJ2-7	few	CASSEFSGWSYEQYF	TGCGCCAGCAGTGAGTTTAGCGGGTGGTCCTACGAGCAGTACTTC
NA	TRBV7-9	TRBJ1-6	once	CASSLGRNSPLHF	TGTGCCAGCAGCTTAGGTCGGAATTCACCCCTCCACTTT
TRBD2	TRBV19	TRBJ2-7	NA	CASSIRASGSYEQYF	TGTGCCAGTAGTATTAGGGCTAGCGGTTCCTACGAGCAGTACTTC
NA	TRBV5-1	TRBJ1-1	many	CASSLNSRTALGEAFF	TGCGCCAGCAGCTTGAATAGCCGAACCGCTCTTGGTGAAGCTTTCTTT
NA	TRBV7-6	TRBJ1-1	NA	CASSLGQAFF	TGTGCCAGCAGCTTAGGGCAAGCTTTCTTT
NA	TRBV25-1	TRBJ2-7	NA	CASSEFGYEQYF	TGTGCCAGCAGTGAATTCGGCTACGAGCAGTACTTC
NA	TRBV24-1	TRBJ2-5	NA	CATSDSSGVGTQYF	TGTGCCACCAGTGACAGTTCGGGGGTTGGGACCCAGTACTTC
NA	TRBV9	TRBJ2-1	NA	CASSVVANEQFF	TGTGCCAGCAGCGTAGTGGCTAATGAGCAGTTCTTC
TRBD1	TRBV7-9	TRBJ1-1	NA	CASSQDRDTEAFF	TGTGCCAGCAGCCAAGACAGGGACACTGAGGCTTTCTTT
NA	TRBV4-2	TRBJ1-3	many	CASSQELRELGNTIYF	TGTGCCAGCAGCCAAGAGCTTAGAGAACTTGGAAACACCATATATTTT
NA	TRBV10-3	TRBJ1-2	NA	CAISVGPEGGYTF	TGTGCCATCAGTGTCGGTCCGGAGGGTGGCTACACCTTC
NA	TRBV4-2	TRBJ2-3	many	CASSQTPQSGSRADTQYF	TGTGCCAGCAGCCAAACCCCGCAGAGCGGAAGCCGAGCAGATACGCAGTATTTT
NA	TRBV5-1	TRBJ2-1	many	CASSLKAPNNEQFF	TGCGCCAGCAGCTTGAAGGCACCGAACAATGAGCAGTTCTTC